These T cell receptor beta chains were read from a single sample in a study of T cells in localized non-small cell lung cancer. Sequencing used immunoSEQ multiplex PCR; TCRdb keeps in-frame clones, though not all of them. The sample yields under 2,000 clones, 30% to 35% seen once. Sequenced here: normal lung tissue next to the tumor, sampled before any cancer treatment. These receptors were taken from a female donor over 55 with stage I lung adenocarcinoma. Both conserved end residues are part of each CDR3. The D gene is left open where the match is weak. A clone size is listed for some rows: how often the clone was seen (once, few, many), or a class if it is expanded.

v_gene	abundance	j_gene	d_gene	CDR3nt	CDR3aa
TRBV18	NA	TRBJ2-5	TRBD2	TGTGCCAGCTCCCAGAATAGCGGGAGCGAGACCCAGTACTTC	CASSQNSGSETQYF
TRBV4-1	NA	TRBJ1-2	TRBD1	TGCGCCAGCAGCCAAACAGGGGGCCAAAACTATGGCTACACCTTC	CASSQTGGQNYGYTF
TRBV29-1	NA	TRBJ2-3	NA	TGCAGCGTTGACATTAATACAGATACGCAGTATTTT	CSVDINTDTQYF
TRBV6-8	NA	TRBJ2-1	NA	TGTGCCAGCATCCCAGGGGTGGGTTCCTACAATGAGCAGTTCTTC	CASIPGVGSYNEQFF
TRBV28	large	TRBJ1-1	TRBD1	TGTGCCAGCAGTTTGACAGGGGTTGGGGTGAACACTGAAGCTTTCTTT	CASSLTGVGVNTEAFF
TRBV19	NA	TRBJ1-2	TRBD1	TGTGCCACCAATGGACAGGGGGGTCGAGGCTACACCTTC	CATNGQGGRGYTF
TRBV9	few	TRBJ2-7	NA	TGTGCCAGCAGTGGTCGGGTCGGCTCCTACGAGCAGTACTTC	CASSGRVGSYEQYF
TRBV19	NA	TRBJ1-2	TRBD1	TGTGCCAGTAATCCGGACAGGGGTTCAAATGGCTACACCTTC	CASNPDRGSNGYTF
TRBV6-8	medium-sized	TRBJ1-4	NA	TGTGCCAGCAGTTTCGTCGGTGCAACTAATGAAAAACTGTTTTTT	CASSFVGATNEKLFF
TRBV28	NA	TRBJ2-6	NA	TGTGCCAGCACCACCTCTGGGGCCAACGTCCTGACTTTC	CASTTSGANVLTF
TRBV18	NA	TRBJ2-7	TRBD1	TGTGCCAGCTCACAACCCGGGACAGCCTACGAGCAGTACTTC	CASSQPGTAYEQYF
TRBV9	few	TRBJ2-5	NA	TGTGCCAGCAGTGAAAGCCCACGGGGAGGGGGCTTAGGGGTTGTAAAGACCCAGTACTTC	CASSESPRGGGLGVVKTQYF
TRBV10-3	NA	TRBJ2-1	TRBD1	TGTGCCATCGCCGGGACAGGGGGTAATGAGCAGTTCTTC	CAIAGTGGNEQFF
TRBV5-1	NA	TRBJ1-6	NA	TGCGCCAGCAGCTCGGGACCGGGAGAACTCTCACCCCTCCACTTT	CASSSGPGELSPLHF
TRBV6-7	NA	TRBJ2-7	TRBD1	TGTGCCAGCAGTGCGACCGGGACAGGGTTATCATGGGAGCAGTACTTC	CASSATGTGLSWEQYF
TRBV6-8	NA	TRBJ2-7	TRBD1	TGTGCCAGCATTTCGAGGACAGGTACGGACGAGCAGTACTTC	CASISRTGTDEQYF
TRBV18	NA	TRBJ1-2	NA	TGTGCCAGCTCACCGAATCAGGAATCTAACTATGGCTACACCTTC	CASSPNQESNYGYTF
TRBV28	NA	TRBJ2-1	TRBD2	TGTGCCAGCAGGGGAGCGGGAGCGTGGGGCAATGAGCAGTTCTTC	CASRGAGAWGNEQFF
TRBV28	NA	TRBJ2-5	NA	TGTGCCAGCAGCCCCGGGACAAGCTTCCAAGAGACCCAGTACTTC	CASSPGTSFQETQYF
TRBV11-3	NA	TRBJ2-1	TRBD2	TGTGCCAGCAGCCAACCACTAGCGGGGAGACTCTCCTACAATGAGCAGTTCTTC	CASSQPLAGRLSYNEQFF
TRBV29-1	NA	TRBJ1-1	NA	TGCAGCGTTGAAGGGGACGTCGGAAGGACTGAAGCTTTCTTT	CSVEGDVGRTEAFF
TRBV10-3	NA	TRBJ1-3	TRBD1	TGTGCCATCTATGACAGGGTATGGAACACCATATATTTT	CAIYDRVWNTIYF
TRBV6-8	NA	TRBJ2-1	TRBD2	TGTGCCAGCAGTTACTCCGGGACTAGCGGGATCAGCAATGAGCAGTTCTTC	CASSYSGTSGISNEQFF
TRBV28	NA	TRBJ2-2	TRBD2	TGTGCCAGCGACAGACTAGCGGGAGTTACCGGGGAGCTGTTTTTT	CASDRLAGVTGELFF
TRBV29-1	few	TRBJ2-3	TRBD2	TGCAGCGTTGAAGCGGGGGGTAGGACAGATACGCAGTATTTT	CSVEAGGRTDTQYF
TRBV11-3	few	TRBJ1-1	TRBD1	TGTGCCAGCAGCTCCAGGGGGGGGAACACTGAAGCTTTCTTT	CASSSRGGNTEAFF
TRBV9	few	TRBJ1-2	TRBD1	TGTGCCAGCAGCGTAAGGGTAACAGGGGATAACTATGGCTACACCTTC	CASSVRVTGDNYGYTF
TRBV11-3	large	TRBJ1-2	NA	TGTGCCAGCAGCCTCGAGGACAGAAAGTATGGCTACACCTTC	CASSLEDRKYGYTF
TRBV29-1	NA	TRBJ2-2	NA	TGCAGCGTTGAAGATCGGCAGGGGAAGGCCGGGGAGCTGTTTTTT	CSVEDRQGKAGELFF
TRBV5-1	NA	TRBJ2-2	NA	TGCGCCAGCAGCTTGGCCCCCAGTTCCGGGGAGCTGTTTTTT	CASSLAPSSGELFF
TRBV30	large	TRBJ1-1	TRBD1	TGTGCCTGGAGTGTACAGGGGGACACTGAAGCTTTCTTT	CAWSVQGDTEAFF
TRBV6-8	NA	TRBJ1-1	TRBD1	TGTGCCATCAGTCAGGGGGGGGTGCGTGACACTGAAGCTTTCTTT	CAISQGGVRDTEAFF
TRBV15	NA	TRBJ2-7	TRBD1	TGTGCCACCAGCAGGGGACAGGGGCGCGACGAGCAGTACTTC	CATSRGQGRDEQYF
TRBV5-1	NA	TRBJ1-1	NA	TGCGCCAGCAGCTTGTCAGGTGGGGCGAACACTGAAGCTTTCTTT	CASSLSGGANTEAFF
TRBV11-3	NA	TRBJ1-2	TRBD1	TGTGCCAGCAGCTTATACCTCCCGACAGGGGTTAATGGCTACACCTTC	CASSLYLPTGVNGYTF
TRBV5-2	few	TRBJ2-7	NA	TGTGCCAGCAGCTTTGCCCGCGGGGGGGCGGGAGAGCAGTACTTC	CASSFARGGAGEQYF
TRBV30	NA	TRBJ1-1	NA	TGTGCCTGGAGTGTTGGGACGGGGAACACTGAAGCTTTCTTT	CAWSVGTGNTEAFF
TRBV29-1	NA	TRBJ2-2	NA	TGCAGCGTTAACGACCCTACCGGGGAGCTGTTTTTT	CSVNDPTGELFF
TRBV23-1	few	TRBJ1-1	NA	TGCGCCAGCAGCTTGGGTCAGACCGGTGAAGCTTTCTTT	CASSLGQTGEAFF
TRBV11-3	few	TRBJ2-5	NA	TGTGCCAGCAGCCGCCTCATGAGAAATACAGTTCAAGAGACCCAGTACTTC	CASSRLMRNTVQETQYF
TRBV18	NA	TRBJ1-3	NA	TGTGCCAGCTCCCCGGACGCCGCTCGAGGAAACACCATATATTTT	CASSPDAARGNTIYF
TRBV9	NA	TRBJ1-4	NA	TGTGCCAGCAGCATGGGCGCAACTAATGAAAAACTGTTTTTT	CASSMGATNEKLFF
TRBV6-8	few	TRBJ1-3	NA	TGTGCCAGCTGGTCGCAGGGCGGAAACACCATATATTTT	CASWSQGGNTIYF
TRBV15	medium-sized	TRBJ2-5	TRBD2	TGTGCCACCAGCAGACCGGGGGGGGGACAGACCCAGTACTTC	CATSRPGGGQTQYF
TRBV2	NA	TRBJ1-1	NA	TGTGCCAGTCATCGACGGAACACTGAAGCTTTCTTT	CASHRRNTEAFF
TRBV6-8	few	TRBJ2-7	NA	TGTGCCAGCAGTATGGACAGACGATACGAGCAGTACTTC	CASSMDRRYEQYF
TRBV5-1	NA	TRBJ1-1	NA	TGCGCCAGCAGCCTGGGACCGACGGGTAACACTGAAGCTTTCTTT	CASSLGPTGNTEAFF
TRBV10-2	once	TRBJ2-1	NA	TGCGCCAGCAGGGATGGAGCGAATGAGCAGTTCTTC	CASRDGANEQFF
TRBV2	few	TRBJ1-1	NA	TGTGCCAGCGTGGGGCAGGAGGTTGCTGAAGCTTTCTTT	CASVGQEVAEAFF